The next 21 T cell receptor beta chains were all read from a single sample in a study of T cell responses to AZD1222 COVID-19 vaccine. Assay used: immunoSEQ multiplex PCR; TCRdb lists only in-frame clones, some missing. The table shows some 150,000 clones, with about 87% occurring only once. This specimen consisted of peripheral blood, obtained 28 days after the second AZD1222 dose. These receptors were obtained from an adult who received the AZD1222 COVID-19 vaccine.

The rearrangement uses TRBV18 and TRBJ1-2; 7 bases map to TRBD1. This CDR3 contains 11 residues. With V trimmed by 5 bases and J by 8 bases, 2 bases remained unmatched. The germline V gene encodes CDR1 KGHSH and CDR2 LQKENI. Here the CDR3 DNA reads TGTGCCAGCTCAAAACAGGGGGGCTACACCTTC. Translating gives CASSKQGGYTF. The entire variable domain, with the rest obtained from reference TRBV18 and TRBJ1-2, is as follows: NAGVMQNPRHLVRRRGQEARLRCSPMKGHSHVYWYRQLPEEGLKFMVYLQKENIIDESGMPKERFSAEFPKEGPSILRIQQVVRGDSAAYFCASSKQGGYTFGSGTRLTVV.

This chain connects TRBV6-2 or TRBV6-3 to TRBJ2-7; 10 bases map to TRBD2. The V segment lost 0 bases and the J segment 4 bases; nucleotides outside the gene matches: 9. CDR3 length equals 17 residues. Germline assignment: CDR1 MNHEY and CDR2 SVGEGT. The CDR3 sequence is CASSYSRSSGSIYEQYF. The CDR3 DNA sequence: TGTGCCAGCAGTTACTCGAGGTCTAGCGGGAGTATTTACGAGCAGTACTTC.

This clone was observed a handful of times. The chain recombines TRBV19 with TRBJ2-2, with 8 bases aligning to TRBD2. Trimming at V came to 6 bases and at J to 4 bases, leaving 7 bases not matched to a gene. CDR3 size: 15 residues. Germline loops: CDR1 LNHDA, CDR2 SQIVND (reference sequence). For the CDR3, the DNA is TGTGCCAGTAGGTCGGGACTAGGGGGCACCGGGGAGCTGTTTTTT. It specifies CASRSGLGGTGELFF.

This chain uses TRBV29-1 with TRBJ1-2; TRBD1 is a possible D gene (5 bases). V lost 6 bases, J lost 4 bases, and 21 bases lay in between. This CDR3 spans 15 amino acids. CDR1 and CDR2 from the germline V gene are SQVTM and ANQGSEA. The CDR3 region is CSVGTLGRAGYGYTF. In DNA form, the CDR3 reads TGCAGCGTCGGGACCCTTGGGAGGGCCGGCTATGGCTACACCTTC.

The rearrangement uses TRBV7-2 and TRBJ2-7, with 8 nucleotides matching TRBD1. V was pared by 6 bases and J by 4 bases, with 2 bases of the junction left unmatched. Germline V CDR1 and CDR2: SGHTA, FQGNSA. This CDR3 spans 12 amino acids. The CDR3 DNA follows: TGTGCCAGCAGTCGACAGGGGTACGAGCAGTACTTC. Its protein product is CASSRQGYEQYF.

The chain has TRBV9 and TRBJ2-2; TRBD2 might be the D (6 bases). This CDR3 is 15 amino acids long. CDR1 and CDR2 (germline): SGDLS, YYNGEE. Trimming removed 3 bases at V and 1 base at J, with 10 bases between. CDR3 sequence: CASSEGLRNTGELFF. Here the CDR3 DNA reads TGTGCCAGCAGCGAGGGACTCCGGAACACCGGGGAGCTGTTTTTT.

The CDR3 reads CASSFSGVQETQYF. CDR3 bases: TGTGCCAGCAGCTTCTCAGGGGTACAAGAGACCCAGTACTTC. The V gene is TRBV5-4, the J gene TRBJ2-5, with D possibly matching TRBD1 (6 bases). CDR1 is SGHNT and CDR2 is YYREEE in the germline V gene (reference sequence). V lost 2 bases and J 2 bases, leaving 10 bases between the germline ends. The CDR3 runs to 14 residues.

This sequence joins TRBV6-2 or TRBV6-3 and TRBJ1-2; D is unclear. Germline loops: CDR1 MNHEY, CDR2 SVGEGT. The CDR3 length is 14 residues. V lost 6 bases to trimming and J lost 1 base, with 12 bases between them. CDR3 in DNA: TGTGCCAGCAGCGATCCCGGTGTTAACTATGGCTACACCTTC. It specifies CASSDPGVNYGYTF.

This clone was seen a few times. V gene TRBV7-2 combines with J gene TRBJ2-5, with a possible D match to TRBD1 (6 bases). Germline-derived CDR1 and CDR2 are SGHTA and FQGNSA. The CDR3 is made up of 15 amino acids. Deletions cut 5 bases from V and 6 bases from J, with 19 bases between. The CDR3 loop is CASSPGWGLGQTQYF. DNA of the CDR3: TGTGCCAGCAGCCCGGGATGGGGGCTTGGACAGACCCAGTACTTC.

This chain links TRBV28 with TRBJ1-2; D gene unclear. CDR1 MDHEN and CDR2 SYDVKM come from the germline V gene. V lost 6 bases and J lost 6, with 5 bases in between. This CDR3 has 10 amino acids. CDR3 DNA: TGTGCCAGCAGCCAGAATGGCTACACCTTC. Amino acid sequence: CASSQNGYTF.

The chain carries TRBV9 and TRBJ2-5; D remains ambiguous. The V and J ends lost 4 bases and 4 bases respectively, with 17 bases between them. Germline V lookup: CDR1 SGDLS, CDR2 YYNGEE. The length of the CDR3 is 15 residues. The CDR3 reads CASSPPGSGAETQYF. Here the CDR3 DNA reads TGTGCCAGCAGCCCCCCTGGTTCGGGCGCAGAGACCCAGTACTTC.

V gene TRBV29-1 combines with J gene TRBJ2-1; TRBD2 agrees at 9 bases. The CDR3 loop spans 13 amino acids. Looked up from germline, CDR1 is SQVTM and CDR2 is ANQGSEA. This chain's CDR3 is CTIGAGGPNEQFF. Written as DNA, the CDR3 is TGCACCATTGGGGCGGGAGGGCCGAATGAGCAGTTCTTC.

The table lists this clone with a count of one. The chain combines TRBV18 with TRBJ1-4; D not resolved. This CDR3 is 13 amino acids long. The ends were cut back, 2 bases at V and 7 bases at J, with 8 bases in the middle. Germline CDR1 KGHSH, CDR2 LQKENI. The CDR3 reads CASSPGRSEKLFF. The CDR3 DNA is TGTGCCAGCTCACCAGGACGTAGTGAAAAACTGTTTTTT.

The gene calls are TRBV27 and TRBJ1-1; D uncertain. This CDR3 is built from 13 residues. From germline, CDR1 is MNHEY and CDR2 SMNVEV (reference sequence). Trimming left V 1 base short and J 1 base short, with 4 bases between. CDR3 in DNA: TGTGCCAGCAGTTTATACAGGAACACTGAAGCTTTCTTT. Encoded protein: CASSLYRNTEAFF.

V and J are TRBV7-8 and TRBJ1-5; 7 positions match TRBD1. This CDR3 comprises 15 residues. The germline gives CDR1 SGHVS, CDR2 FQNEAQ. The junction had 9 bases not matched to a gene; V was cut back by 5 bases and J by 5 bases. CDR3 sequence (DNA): TGTGCCAGCAGCCCGACAGGGTTTTGGGATCAGCCCCAGCATTTT. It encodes CASSPTGFWDQPQHF.

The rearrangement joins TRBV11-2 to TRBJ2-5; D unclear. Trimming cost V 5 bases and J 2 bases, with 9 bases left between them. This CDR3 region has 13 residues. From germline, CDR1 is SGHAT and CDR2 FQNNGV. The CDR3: CASSQFSQETQYF. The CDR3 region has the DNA TGTGCCAGCAGCCAATTCTCACAAGAGACCCAGTACTTC.

The chain's CDR3 is CASSQAAGDYNEQFF. CDR3 nucleotides: TGTGCCAGCAGCCAAGCAGCGGGAGACTACAATGAGCAGTTCTTC. The chain is built from TRBV3-1 (or the pseudogene TRBV3-2) and TRBJ2-1; 8 bases line up with TRBD2. The germline V gene encodes CDR1 LGHDT and CDR2 YNNKEL (reference sequence). The ends lost 1 base at V and 3 bases at J; junction bases unmatched: 2. The CDR3 loop spans 15 amino acids.

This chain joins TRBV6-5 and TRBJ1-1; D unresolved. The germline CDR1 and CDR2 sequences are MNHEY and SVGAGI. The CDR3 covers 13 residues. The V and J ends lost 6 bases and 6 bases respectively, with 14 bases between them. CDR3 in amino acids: CASRIRLGAEAFF. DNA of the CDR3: TGTGCCAGCAGAATTAGGCTAGGTGCTGAAGCTTTCTTT.

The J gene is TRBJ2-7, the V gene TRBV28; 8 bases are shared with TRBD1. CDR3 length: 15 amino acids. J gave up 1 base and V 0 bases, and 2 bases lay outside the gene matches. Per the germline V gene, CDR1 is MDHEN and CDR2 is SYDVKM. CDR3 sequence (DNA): TGTGCCAGCAGTTTATGGGACAGGGAATCCTACGAGCAGTACTTC. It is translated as CASSLWDRESYEQYF.

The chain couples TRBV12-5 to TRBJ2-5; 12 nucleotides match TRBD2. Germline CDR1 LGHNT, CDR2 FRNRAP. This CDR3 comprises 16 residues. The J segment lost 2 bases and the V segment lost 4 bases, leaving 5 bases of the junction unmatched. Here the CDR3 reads CASGSSGLAGQETQYF. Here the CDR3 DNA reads TGTGCTAGTGGTTCTAGCGGACTAGCGGGGCAAGAGACCCAGTACTTC. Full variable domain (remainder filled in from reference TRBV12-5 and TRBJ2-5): DARVTQTPRHKVTEMGQEVTMRCQPILGHNTVFWYRQTMMQGLELLAYFRNRAPLDDSGMPKDRFSAEMPDATLATLKIQPSEPRDSAVYFCASGSSGLAGQETQYFGPGTRLLVL.

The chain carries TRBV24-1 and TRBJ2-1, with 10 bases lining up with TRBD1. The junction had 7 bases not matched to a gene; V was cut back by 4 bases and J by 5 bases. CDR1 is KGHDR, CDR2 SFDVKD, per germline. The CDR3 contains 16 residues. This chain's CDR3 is CATSDSRQGAHNEQFF. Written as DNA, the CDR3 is TGTGCCACCAGTGACAGCCGACAGGGGGCTCACAATGAGCAGTTCTTC.